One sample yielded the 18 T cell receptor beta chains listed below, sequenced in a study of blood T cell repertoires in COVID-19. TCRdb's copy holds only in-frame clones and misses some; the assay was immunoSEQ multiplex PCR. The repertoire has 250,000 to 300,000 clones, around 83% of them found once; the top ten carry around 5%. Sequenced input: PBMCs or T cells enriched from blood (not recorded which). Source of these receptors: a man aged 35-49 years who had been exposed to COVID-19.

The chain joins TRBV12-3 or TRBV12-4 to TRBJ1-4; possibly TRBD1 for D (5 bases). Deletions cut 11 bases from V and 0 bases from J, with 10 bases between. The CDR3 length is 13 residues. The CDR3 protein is CAGRDSTNEKLFF. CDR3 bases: TGTGCCGGCCGGGACTCAACTAATGAAAAACTGTTTTTT.

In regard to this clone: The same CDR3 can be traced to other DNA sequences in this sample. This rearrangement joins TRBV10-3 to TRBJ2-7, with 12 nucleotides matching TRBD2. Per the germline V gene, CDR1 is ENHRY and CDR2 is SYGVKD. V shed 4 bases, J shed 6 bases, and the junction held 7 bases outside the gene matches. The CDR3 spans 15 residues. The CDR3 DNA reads TGTGCCATCAGTGCTTCTAGCGGGAGGGCCGGCGAGCAGTACTTC. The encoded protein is CAISASSGRAGEQYF.

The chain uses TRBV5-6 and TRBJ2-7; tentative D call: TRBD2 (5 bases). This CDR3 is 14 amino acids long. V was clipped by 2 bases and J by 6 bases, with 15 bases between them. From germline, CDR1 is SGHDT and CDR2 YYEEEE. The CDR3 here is CASSLQPGVGEQYF. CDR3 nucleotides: TGTGCCAGCAGCTTACAACCCGGGGTTGGCGAGCAGTACTTC. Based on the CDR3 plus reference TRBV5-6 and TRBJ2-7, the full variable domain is DAGVTQSPTHLIKTRGQQVTLRCSPKSGHDTVSWYQQALGQGPQFIFQYYEEEERQRGNFPDRFSGHQFPNYSSELNVNALLLGDSALYLCASSLQPGVGEQYFGPGTRLTVT.

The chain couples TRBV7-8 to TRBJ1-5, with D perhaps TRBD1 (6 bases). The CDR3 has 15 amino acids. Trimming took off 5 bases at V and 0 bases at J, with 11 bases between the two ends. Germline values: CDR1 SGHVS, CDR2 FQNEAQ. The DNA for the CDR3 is TGTGCCAGCAGCCTCGACAGGCTTAGCAATCAGCCCCAGCATTTT. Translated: CASSLDRLSNQPQHF.

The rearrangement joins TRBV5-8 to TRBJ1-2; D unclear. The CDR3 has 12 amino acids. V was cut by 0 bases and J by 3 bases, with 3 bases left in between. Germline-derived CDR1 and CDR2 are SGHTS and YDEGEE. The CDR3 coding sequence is TGTGCCAGCAGCTTGGACTACTATGGCTACACCTTC. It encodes CASSLDYYGYTF.

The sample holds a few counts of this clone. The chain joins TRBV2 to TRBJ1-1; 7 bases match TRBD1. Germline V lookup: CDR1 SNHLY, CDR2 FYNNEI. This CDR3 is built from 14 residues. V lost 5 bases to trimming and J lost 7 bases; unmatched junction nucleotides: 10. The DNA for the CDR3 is TGTGCCAGCAGTAAAAGACAGGGTTTAGGTGAAGCTTTCTTT. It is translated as CASSKRQGLGEAFF.

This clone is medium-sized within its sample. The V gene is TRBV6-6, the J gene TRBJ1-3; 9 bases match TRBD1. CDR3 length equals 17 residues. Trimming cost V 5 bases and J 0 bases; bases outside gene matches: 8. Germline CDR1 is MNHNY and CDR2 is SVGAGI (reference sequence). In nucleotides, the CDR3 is TGTGCCAGCAGTCAAACCGGGACAGGGAACTCTGGAAACACCATATATTTT. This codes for CASSQTGTGNSGNTIYF.

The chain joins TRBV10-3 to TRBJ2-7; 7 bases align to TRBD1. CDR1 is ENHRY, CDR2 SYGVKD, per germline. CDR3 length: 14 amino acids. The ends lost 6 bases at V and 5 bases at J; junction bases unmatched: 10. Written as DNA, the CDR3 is TGTGCCATCAGGGGGCAGACAGGGTTCCACGAGCAGTACTTC. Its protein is CAIRGQTGFHEQYF.

The CDR3 sequence is CASSLMNRVRETQYF. The CDR3 DNA reads as TGTGCCAGCAGCTTAATGAACAGGGTGCGGGAGACCCAGTACTTC. This chain links TRBV7-6 with TRBJ2-5, with TRBD1 as a possible D gene (6 bases). Germline V CDR1 and CDR2: SGHVS, FNYEAQ. The CDR3 is made up of 15 amino acids. Trimming pared 2 bases from V and 5 bases from J, leaving 15 bases between.

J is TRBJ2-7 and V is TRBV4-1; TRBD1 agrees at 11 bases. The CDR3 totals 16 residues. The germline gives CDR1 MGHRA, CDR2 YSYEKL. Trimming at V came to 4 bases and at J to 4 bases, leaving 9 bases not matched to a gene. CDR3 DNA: TGCGCCAGCAGCCCGCTATTCGGGACAGGGGGTTACGAGCAGTACTTC. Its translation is CASSPLFGTGGYEQYF.

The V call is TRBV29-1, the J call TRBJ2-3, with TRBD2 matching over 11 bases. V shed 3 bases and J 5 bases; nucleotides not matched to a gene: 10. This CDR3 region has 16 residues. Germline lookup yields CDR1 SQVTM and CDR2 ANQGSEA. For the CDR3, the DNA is TGCAGCGTTGATAGAGGTAGCGGGAGGGGTAGAGATACGCAGTATTTT. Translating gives CSVDRGSGRGRDTQYF.

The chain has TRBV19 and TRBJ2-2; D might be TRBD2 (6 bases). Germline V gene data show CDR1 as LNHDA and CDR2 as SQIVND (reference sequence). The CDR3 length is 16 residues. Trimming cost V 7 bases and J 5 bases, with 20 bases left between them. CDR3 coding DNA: TGTGCCAGTATTAGAGATGCAGGGAGGAAGACCGGGGAGCTGTTTTTT. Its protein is CASIRDAGRKTGELFF. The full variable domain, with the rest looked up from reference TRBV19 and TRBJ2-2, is DGGITQSPKYLFRKEGQNVTLSCEQNLNHDAMYWYRQDPGQGLRLIYYSQIVNDFQKGDIAEGYSVSREKKESFPLTVTSAQKNPTAFYLCASIRDAGRKTGELFFGEGSRLTVL.

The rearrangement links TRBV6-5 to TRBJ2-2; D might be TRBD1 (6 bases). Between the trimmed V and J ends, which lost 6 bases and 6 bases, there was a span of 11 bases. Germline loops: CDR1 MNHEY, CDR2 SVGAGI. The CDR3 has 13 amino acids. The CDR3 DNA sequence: TGTGCCAGCAGACCACAGGGCCCCGGGGAGCTGTTTTTT. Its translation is CASRPQGPGELFF.

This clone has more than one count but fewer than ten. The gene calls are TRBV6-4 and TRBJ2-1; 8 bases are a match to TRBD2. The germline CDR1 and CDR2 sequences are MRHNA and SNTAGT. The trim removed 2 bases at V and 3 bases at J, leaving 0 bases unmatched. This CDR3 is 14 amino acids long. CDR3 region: CASSDGTSYNEQFF. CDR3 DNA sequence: TGTGCCAGCAGTGACGGGACTAGCTACAATGAGCAGTTCTTC.

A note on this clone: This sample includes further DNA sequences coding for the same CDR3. The CDR3 reads CASSFRGEQYF. The CDR3 region has the DNA TGCGCCAGCAGCTTCCGAGGAGAGCAGTACTTC. The chain has TRBV5-1 and TRBJ2-7; D remains ambiguous. In germline, CDR1 is SGHRS, CDR2 YFSETQ. V was clipped by 2 bases and J by 7 bases, with 7 bases between them. This CDR3 spans 11 amino acids.

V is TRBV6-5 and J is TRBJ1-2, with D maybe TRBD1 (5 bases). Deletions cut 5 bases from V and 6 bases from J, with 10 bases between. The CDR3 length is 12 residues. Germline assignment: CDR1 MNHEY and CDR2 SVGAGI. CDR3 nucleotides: TGTGCCAGCAGTCCGGGGGGGAATGGCTACACCTTC. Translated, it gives CASSPGGNGYTF.

The CDR3, as DNA: TGTGCCAGCAACTGGGGGGGCGATGAAAAACTGTTTTTT. It yields the protein CASNWGGDEKLFF. The chain combines TRBV28 with TRBJ1-4; tentative D call: TRBD1 (6 bases). The CDR3 has 13 residues. Trimming removed 7 bases at V and 6 bases at J, with 12 bases between. Germline V gene sequence: CDR1 MDHEN, CDR2 SYDVKM.

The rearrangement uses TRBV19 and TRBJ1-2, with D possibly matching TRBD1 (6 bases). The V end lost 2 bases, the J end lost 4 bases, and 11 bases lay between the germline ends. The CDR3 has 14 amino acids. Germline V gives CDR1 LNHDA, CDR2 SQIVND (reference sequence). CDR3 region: CASSITPGAYGYTF. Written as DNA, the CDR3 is TGTGCCAGTAGTATAACCCCAGGGGCCTATGGCTACACCTTC.